The TCR beta chain under discussion was sequenced for a study of CD8+ T cells in alopecia areata (dated by TCRdb to between 2018 and 2020). As for the study more broadly: Treated patients were enrolled in an open-label pilot trial of oral tofacitinib, 5 to 10 mg twice daily, for moderate-to-severe alopecia areata. Tofacitinib-treated patients had biopsies at baseline and at 4 and 24 weeks of treatment, with a later scalp biopsy in several patients. Patients received tofacitinib for 6 to 18 months and were then followed off drug for 6 months to check for delayed response and recurrence. On the human side, TCRbeta sequencing was run on scalp tissue and on sorted CD4+ and CD8+ peripheral blood T cells from healthy controls and from alopecia areata patients with either patchy or totalis/universalis disease. RNA came from the PAXgene miRNA kit for fixed scalp, the miRNeasy kit for PBMCs, and the RNeasy kit for mouse skin. High-throughput TCRbeta sequencing was used to examine T cell clonal expansion in alopecia areata in both the C3H/HeJ mouse model and human patients. Scalp clonality was compared among normal scalp (n=4), patchy alopecia areata scalp (n=8), and alopecia totalis/universalis scalp (n=8). immunoSEQ multiplex PCR using 35 Vbeta forward primers and 13 Jbeta reverse primers was used to amplify TCRbeta CDR3 regions.

The sample's time point label is to be understood as: baseline before oral tofacitinib. From alopecia areata patients, peripheral blood was collected along with lesional scalp punch biopsies. PBMCs were isolated by density centrifugation and stained for CD3, CD4 and CD8, and CD4+ and CD8+ T cells were sorted on a FACSAria. Broad study findings and their caveats: Higher clonality and more expanded CD8+ clones were observed in lesional scalp than in normal scalp, particularly in alopecia totalis/universalis, a finding suggestive of antigenic drive. Resident alphabeta T cells in normal human skin are also sequenced, complicating scalp TCR repertoire analysis, unlike mouse skin dominated by gammadelta T cells. Shared TCR sequences between patients were less evident than in mice, which may be partly attributable to HLA diversity in the patient population.

V is cut by 7 bases and J by 4 bases, and the space between the germline ends is 9 bases. Reading from cysteine to phenylalanine, the CDR3 counts 11 amino acids. The CDR3 DNA has 33 bases and is translated from base 1. CDR1 is given as GTSNPN and CDR2 as SVGIG, both from the germline V gene (reference sequence). A note on this clone: No cognate antigen has been identified for it. The input lacks base qualities; no much larger clone sits a single base away.

Library method: the immunoSEQ multiplex PCR assay. For TCR sequencing, RNA was extracted from every sample and reverse transcribed into cDNA to serve as template. SuperScript III was used for first-strand cDNA synthesis, primed with a 2:1 mix of oligo-dT and random hexamers. Amplification bias was assessed with a synthetic immune receptor repertoire, and residual bias was removed computationally. The paper's processing steps were these. Raw reads were preprocessed for error removal, and CDR3 was defined according to IMGT conventions as running from the conserved cysteine to phenylalanine. Clonality was computed as 1 minus the Shannon entropy, with the entropy normalized by log2 of the number of productive unique TCRs. Whether each scalp clone was CD4 or CD8 was inferred by checking scalp TCRbeta sequences against the CD4 and CD8 repertoires from sorted blood. Entries here come from immuneACCESS through TCRdb and include only in-frame sequences with V and J called. Some clones fail to appear in such tables; in the studies checked, an unresolved V gene covers under half of the shortfall, and the cause of the remainder is unknown. V and J calls and clone size are copied from that table; D and trimming were computed from the DNA. The sample profile shows 110,000 to 150,000 clones; about half of them were found once. Roughly 0.92% of the sample belongs to the ten largest clones.

This receptor was identified in a human donor with alopecia areata. Recombination linked TRBV30 to TRBJ2-3; no D gene can be assigned with confidence. Material: CD4+ T cells sorted from blood, obtained at week 0. The CDR3 in this case is CASLGADTQYF. The bases read TGTGCCTCCCTTGGGGCAGATACGCAGTATTTT. Where the CDR3 stops, the reference TRBV30 and TRBJ2-3 genes take over; the full variable domain is SQTIHQWPATLVQPVGSPLSLECTVEGTSNPNLYWYRQAAGRGLQLLFYSVGIGQISSEVPQNLSASRPQDRQFILSSKKLLLSDSGFYLCASLGADTQYFGPGTRLTVL.